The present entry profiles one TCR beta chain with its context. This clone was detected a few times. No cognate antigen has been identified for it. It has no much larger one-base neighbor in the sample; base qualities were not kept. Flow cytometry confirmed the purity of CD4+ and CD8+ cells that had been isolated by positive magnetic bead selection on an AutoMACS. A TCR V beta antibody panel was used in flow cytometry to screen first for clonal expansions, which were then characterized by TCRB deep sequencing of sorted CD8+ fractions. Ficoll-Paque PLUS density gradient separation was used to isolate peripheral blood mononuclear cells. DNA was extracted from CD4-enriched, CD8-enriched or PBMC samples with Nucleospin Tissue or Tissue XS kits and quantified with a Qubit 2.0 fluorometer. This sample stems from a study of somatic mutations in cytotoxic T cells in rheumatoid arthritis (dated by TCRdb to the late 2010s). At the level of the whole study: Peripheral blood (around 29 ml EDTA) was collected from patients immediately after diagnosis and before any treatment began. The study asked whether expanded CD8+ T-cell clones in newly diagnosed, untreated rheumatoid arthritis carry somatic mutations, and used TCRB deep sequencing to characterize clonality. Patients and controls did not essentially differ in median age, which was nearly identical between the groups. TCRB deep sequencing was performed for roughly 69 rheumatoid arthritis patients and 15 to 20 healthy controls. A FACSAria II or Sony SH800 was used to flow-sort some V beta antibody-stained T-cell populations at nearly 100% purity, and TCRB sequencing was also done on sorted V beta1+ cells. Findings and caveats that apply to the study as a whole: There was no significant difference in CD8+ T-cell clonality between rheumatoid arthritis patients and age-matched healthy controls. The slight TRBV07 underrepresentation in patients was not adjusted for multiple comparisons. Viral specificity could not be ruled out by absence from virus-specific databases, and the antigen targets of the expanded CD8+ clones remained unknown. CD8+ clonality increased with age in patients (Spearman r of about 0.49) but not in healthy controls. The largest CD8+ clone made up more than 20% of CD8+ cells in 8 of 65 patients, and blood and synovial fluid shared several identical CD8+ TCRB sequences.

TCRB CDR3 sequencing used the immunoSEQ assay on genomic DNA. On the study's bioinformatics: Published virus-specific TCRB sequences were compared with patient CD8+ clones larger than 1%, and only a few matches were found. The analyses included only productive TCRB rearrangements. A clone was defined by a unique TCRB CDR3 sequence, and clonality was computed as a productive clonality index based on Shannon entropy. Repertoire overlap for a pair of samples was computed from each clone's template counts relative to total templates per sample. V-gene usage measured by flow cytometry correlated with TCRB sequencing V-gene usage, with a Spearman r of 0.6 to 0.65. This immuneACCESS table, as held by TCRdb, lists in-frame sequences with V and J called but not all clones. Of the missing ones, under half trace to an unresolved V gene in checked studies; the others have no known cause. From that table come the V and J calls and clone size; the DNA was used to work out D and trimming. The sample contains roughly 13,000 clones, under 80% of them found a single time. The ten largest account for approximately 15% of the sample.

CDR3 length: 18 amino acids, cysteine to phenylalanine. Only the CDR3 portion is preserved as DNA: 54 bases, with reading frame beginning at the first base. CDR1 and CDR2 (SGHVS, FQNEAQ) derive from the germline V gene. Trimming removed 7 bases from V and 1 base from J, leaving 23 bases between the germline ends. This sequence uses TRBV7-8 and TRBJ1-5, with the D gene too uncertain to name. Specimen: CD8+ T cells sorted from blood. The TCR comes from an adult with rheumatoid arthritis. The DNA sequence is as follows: TGTGCCAGCACCGTTGGAGGGCTTGAAACGGCGAGCAATCAGCCCCAGCATTTT. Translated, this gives CASTVGGLETASNQPQHF. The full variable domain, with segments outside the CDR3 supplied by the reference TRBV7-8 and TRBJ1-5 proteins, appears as GAGVSQSPRYKVAKRGQDVALRCDPISGHVSLFWYQQALGQGPEFLTYFQNEAQLDKSGLPSDRFFAERPEGSVSTLKIQRTQQEDSAVYLCASTVGGLETASNQPQHFGDGTRLSIL.